This TCR beta chain appears in the sequencing data of a study of monozygotic twins with inflammatory bowel disease. Study-wide results and caveats: The study supported no single strong signal or clonotype linked to IBD.

Details on this clonotype: Its specificity is not known.

For both chains, the TCRalpha and TCRbeta cDNA went through two nested PCRs of approximately 16 and 9 cycles. TCRdb reprocessed the 5' RACE reads and stores each CDR3 protein as one record, lacking DNA. Its table lists about 160,000 distinct CDR3 sequences. The length of the CDR3 is 16 residues. Germline lookup yields CDR1 SGDLS and CDR2 YYNGEE. This receptor was identified in a human donor with ulcerative colitis or Crohn's disease, or a healthy co-twin of an affected twin (not recorded which). Sequenced material: blood. The chain links TRBV9 to TRBJ2-3; the TCRdb D gene call, TRBD1, has no DNA to confirm it. CDR3 protein: CASSVGTGHYTDTQYF.